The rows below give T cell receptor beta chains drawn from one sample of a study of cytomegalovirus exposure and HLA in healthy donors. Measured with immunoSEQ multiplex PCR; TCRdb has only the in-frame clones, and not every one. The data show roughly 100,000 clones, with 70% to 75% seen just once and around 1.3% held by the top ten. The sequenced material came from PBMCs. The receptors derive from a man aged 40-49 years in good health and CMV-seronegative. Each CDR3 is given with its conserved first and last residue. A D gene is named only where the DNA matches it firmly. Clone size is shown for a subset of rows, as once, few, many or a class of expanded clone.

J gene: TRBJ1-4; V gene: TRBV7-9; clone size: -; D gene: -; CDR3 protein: CASSSSYRVLGEKLFF; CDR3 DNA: TGTGCCAGCAGCTCCAGTTACAGGGTTTTGGGTGAAAAACTGTTTTTT
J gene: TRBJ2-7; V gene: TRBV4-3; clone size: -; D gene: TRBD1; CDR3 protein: CASSQDRKGAAYEQYF; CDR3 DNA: TGCGCCAGCAGCCAAGATCGTAAGGGGGCGGCCTACGAGCAGTACTTC
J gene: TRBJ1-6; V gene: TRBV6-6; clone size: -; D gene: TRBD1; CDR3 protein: CASSTQGSPLHF; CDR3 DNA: TGTGCCAGCAGTACACAGGGGTCACCCCTCCACTTT
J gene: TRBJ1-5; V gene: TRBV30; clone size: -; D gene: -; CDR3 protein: CAWSVGSGNQPQHF; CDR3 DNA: TGTGCCTGGAGTGTTGGGTCAGGTAATCAGCCCCAGCATTTT
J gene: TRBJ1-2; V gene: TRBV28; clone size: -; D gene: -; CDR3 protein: CATHDPQVINGYTF; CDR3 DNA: TGTGCCACACACGACCCGCAGGTTATTAATGGCTACACCTTC
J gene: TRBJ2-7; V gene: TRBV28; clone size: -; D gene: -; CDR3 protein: CASSPTSPASYEQYF; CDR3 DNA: TGTGCCAGCAGTCCGACTAGTCCTGCTTCCTACGAGCAGTACTTC
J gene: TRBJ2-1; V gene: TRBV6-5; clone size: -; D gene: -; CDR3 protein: CASSFVGDNEQFF; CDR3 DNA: TGTGCCAGCAGTTTTGTAGGGGACAATGAGCAGTTCTTC
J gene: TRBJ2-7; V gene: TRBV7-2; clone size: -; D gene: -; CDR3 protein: CASSLDVQAWEQYF; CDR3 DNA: TGTGCCAGCAGCTTAGATGTGCAGGCGTGGGAGCAGTACTTC
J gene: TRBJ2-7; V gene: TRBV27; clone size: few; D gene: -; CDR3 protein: CASSFRPGLLYEQYF; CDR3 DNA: TGTGCCAGCAGTTTCCGGCCAGGGCTTCTGTACGAGCAGTACTTC
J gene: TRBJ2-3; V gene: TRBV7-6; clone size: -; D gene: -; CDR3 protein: CASSRTGLFEAQYF; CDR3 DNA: TGTGCCAGCAGCCGGACAGGACTATTCGAGGCGCAGTATTTT
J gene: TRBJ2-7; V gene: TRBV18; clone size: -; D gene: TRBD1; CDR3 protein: CASSLDRDRTNEQYF; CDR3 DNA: TGTGCCAGCTCACTCGACCGGGACAGGACCAACGAGCAGTACTTC
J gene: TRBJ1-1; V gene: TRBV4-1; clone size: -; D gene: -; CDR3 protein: CASSQRGLEAFF; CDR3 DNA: TGCGCCAGCAGCCAACGGGGACTTGAAGCTTTCTTT
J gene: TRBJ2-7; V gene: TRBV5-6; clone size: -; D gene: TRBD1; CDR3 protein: CASSFGTGGYEQYF; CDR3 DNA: TGTGCCAGCAGCTTCGGGACAGGGGGCTACGAGCAGTACTTC